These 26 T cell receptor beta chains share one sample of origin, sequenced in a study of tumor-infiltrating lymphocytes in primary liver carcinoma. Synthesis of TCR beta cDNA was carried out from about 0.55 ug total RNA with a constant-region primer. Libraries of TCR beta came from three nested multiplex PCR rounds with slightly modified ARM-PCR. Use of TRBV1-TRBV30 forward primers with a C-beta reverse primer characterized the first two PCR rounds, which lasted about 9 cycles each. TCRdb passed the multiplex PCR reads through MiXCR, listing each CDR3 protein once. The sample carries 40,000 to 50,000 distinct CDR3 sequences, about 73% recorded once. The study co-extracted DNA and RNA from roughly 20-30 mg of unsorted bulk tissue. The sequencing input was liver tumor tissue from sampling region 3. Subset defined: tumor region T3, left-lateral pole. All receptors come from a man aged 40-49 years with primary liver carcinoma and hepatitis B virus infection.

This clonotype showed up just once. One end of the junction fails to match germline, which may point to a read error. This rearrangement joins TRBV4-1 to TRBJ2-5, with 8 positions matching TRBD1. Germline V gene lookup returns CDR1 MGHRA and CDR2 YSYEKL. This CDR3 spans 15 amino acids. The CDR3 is CASNQDSGGRETQYF. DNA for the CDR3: TGCGCCAGCAACCAAGATTCAGGGGGCCGAGAGACTCAGTACTTC.

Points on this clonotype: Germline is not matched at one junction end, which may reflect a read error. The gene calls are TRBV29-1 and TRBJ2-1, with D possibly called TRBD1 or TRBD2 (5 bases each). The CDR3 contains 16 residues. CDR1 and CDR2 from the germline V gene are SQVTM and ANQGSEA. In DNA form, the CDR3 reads TGCAGCGTTGCCCTACTAGACAGTAGCTCCTACAACGAGCAGTTCTTC. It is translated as CSVALLDSSSYNEQFF.

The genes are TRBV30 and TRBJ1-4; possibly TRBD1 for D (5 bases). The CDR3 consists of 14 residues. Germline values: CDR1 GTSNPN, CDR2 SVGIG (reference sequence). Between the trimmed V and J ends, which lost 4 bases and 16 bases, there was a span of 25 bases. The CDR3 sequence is CAWKRTSPGTQWFF. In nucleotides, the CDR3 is TGTGCCTGGAAAAGAACGTCCCCCGGGACCCAATGGTTTTTT. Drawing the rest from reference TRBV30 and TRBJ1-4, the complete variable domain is SQTIHQWPATLVQPVGSPLSLECTVEGTSNPNLYWYRQAAGRGLQLLFYSVGIGQISSEVPQNLSASRPQDRQFILSSKKLLLSDSGFYLCAWKRTSPGTQWFFGSGTQLSVL.

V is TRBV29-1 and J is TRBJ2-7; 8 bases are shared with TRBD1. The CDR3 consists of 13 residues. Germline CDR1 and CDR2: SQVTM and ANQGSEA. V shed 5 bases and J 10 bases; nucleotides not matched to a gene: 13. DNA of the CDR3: TGCAGCGTTCCCCGGGCAGGGGGCTACGGTCAGTACTTC. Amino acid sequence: CSVPRAGGYGQYF.

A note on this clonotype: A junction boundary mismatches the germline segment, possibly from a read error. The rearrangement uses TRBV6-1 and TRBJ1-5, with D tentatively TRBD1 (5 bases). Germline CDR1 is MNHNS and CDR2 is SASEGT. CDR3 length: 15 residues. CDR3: CTSSGGWRIDQPQHF. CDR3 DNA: TGTACCAGCAGTGGGGGGTGGAGAATCGATCAGCCCCAGCATTTT.

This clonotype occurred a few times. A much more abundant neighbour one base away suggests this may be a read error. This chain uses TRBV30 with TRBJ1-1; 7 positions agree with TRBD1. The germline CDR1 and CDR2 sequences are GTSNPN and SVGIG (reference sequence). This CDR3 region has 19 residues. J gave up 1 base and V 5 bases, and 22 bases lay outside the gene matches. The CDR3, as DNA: TGTGCCTGGGATCCCTCCTTGTGGGGACCGGACAGGAGGAACACTGAAGCTTTCTTT. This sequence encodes CAWDPSLWGPDRRNTEAFF.

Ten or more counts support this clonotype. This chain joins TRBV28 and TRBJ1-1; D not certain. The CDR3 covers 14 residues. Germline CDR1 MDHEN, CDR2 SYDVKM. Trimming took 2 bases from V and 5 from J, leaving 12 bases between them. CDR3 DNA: TGTGCCAGCAGTTTAGGCACGGAGAGGACTGAAGCTTTCTTT. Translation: CASSLGTERTEAFF.

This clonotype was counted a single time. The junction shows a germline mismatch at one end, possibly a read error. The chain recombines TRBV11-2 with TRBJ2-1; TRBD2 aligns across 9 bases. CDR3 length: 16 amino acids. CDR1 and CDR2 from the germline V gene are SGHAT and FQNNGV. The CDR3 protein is CAGSSRPSGRICERFF. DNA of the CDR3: TGTGCCGGCAGCTCGCGCCCCAGCGGGAGGATCTGTGAGCGGTTCTTC.

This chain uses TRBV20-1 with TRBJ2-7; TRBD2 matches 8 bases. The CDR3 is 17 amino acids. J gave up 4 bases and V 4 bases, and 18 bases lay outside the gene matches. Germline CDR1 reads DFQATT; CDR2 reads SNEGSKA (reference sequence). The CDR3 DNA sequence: TGCAGTGCTACAGGGGCTGAGGGCGGGAGGCAGCAATACGAGCAGTACTTC. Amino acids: CSATGAEGGRQQYEQYF.

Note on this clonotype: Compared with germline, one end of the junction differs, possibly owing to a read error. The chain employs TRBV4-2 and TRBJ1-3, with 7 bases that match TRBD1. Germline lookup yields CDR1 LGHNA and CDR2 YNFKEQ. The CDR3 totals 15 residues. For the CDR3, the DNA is TGTGCAAGCAGCCAGGGACAGTACTCTGGAAACACCATATATTTT. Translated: CASSQGQYSGNTIYF.

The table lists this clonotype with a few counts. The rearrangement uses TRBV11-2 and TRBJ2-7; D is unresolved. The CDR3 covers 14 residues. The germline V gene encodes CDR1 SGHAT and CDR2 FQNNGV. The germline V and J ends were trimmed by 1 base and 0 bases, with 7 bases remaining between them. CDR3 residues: CASSLGRNSYEQYF. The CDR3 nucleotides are TGTGCCAGCAGCTTAGGCAGGAACTCCTACGAGCAGTACTTC.

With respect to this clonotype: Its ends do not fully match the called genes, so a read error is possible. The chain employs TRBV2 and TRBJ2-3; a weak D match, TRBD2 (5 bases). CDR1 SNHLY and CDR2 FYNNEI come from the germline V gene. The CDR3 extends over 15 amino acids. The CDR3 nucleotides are TGTGCCAGCAGTGAACTCCCGTCGTTGGGAGATGCGCAGTATTTT. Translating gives CASSELPSLGDAQYF.

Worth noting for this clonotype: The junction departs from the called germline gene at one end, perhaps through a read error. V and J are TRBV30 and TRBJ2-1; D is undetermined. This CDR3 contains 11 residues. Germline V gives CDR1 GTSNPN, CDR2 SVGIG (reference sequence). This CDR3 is CAWSGETEHFF. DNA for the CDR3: TGTGCCTGGAGTGGGGAAACTGAGCATTTCTTC.

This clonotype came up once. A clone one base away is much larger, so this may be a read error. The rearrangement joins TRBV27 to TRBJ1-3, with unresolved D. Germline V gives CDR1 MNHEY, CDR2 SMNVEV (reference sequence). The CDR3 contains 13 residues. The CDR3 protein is CANSTRGGNTIYF. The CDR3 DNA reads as TGTGCCAACAGTACGCGGGGTGGAAACACCATATATTTT.

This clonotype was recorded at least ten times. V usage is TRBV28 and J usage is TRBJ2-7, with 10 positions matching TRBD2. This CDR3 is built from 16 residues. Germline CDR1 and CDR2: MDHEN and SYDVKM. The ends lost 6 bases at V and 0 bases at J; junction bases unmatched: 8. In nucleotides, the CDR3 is TGTGCCAGCAGACGTCCTAGCGGGAGCCGCTCCTACGAGCAGTACTTC. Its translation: CASRRPSGSRSYEQYF. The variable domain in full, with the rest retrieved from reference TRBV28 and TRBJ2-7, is DVKVTQSSRYLVKRTGEKVFLECVQDMDHENMFWYRQDPGLGLRLIYFSYDVKMKEKGDIPEGYSVSREKKERFSLILESASTNQTSMYLCASRRPSGSRSYEQYFGPGTRLTVT.

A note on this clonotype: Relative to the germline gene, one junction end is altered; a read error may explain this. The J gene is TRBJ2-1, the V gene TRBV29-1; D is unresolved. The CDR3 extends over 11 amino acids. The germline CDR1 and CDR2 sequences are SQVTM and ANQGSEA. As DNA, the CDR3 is TGCAGCCACCGGCTAGACAATGAGCAATTCTTC. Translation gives CSHRLDNEQFF.

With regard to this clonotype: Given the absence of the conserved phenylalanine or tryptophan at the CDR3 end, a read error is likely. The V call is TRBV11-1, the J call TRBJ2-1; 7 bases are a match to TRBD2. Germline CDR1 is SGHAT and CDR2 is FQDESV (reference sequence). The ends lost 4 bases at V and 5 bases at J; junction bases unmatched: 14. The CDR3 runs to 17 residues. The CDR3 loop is CASSSARTGLADNEQFL. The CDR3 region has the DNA TGTGCCAGCAGCTCAGCCCGTACGGGGCTAGCGGACAATGAGCAGTTCCTC.

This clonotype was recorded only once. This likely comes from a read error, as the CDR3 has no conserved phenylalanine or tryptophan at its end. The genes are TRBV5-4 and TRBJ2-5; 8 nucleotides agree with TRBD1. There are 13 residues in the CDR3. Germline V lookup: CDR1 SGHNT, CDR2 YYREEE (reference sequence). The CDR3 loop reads CASNRDRQETQYL. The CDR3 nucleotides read TGTGCCAGCAACCGGGACAGGCAAGAGACTCAGTACCTC.

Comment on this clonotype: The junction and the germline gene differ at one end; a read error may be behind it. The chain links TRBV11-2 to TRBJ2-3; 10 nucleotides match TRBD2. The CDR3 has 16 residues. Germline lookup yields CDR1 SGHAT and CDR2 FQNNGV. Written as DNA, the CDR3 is TGTGCCGGCAGCTTAGAGGGACTAGCGTGGACAGATATGCGGTATTTT. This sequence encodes CAGSLEGLAWTDMRYF.

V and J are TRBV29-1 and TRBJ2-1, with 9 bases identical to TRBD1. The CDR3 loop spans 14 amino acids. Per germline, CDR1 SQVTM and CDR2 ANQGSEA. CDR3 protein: CGGSPGQGMDEQFF. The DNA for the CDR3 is TGCGGCGGATCGCCGGGACAGGGTATGGATGAGCAGTTCTTC.

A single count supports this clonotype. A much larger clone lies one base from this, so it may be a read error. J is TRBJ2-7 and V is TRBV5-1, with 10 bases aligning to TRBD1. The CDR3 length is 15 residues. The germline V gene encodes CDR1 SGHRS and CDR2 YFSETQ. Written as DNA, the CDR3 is TGCGCCAGCAGCTTGGAGGGGACAGGGGTCGGCGAGCAGCACTTC. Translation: CASSLEGTGVGEQHF.

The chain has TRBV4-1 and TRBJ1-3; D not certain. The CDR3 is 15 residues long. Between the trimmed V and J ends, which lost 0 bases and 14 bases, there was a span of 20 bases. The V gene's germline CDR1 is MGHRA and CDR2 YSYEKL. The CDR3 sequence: CASSQEQTGGKTVYF. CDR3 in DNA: TGCGCCAGCAGCCAAGAGCAGACCGGTGGAAAGACCGTATATTTT.

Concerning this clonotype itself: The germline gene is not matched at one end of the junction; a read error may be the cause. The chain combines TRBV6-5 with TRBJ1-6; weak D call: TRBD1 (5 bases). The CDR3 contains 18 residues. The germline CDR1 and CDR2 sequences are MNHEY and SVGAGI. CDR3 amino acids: CVSSYSPFQLGDNSPLHF. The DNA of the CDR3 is TGTGTCAGCAGTTACTCGCCCTTCCAGTTGGGGGATAATTCACCCCTCCACTTT.

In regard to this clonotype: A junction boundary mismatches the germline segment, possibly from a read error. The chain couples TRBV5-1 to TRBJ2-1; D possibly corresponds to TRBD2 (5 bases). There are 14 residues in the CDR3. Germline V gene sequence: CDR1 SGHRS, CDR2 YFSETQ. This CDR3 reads CARSLSGIPDGEFF. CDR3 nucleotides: TGTGCCAGAAGCTTGTCGGGGATCCCCGATGGGGAGTTCTTC. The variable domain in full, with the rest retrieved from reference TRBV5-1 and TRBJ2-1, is KAGVTQTPRYLIKTRGQQVTLSCSPISGHRSVSWYQQTPGQGLQFLFEYFSETQRNKGNFPGRFSGRQFSNSRSEMNVSTLELGDSALYLCARSLSGIPDGEFFGPGTRLTVL.

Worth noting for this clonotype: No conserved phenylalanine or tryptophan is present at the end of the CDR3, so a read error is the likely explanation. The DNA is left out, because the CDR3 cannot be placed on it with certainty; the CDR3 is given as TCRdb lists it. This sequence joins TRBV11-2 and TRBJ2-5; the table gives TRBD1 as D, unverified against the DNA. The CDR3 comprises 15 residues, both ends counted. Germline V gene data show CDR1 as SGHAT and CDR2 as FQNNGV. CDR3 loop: CASSDLTGSGETRYS.

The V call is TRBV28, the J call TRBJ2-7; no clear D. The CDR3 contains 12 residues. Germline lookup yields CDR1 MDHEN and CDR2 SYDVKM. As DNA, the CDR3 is TGTACCTGCAGTGACTTTAACTACGAGCAGTACTTC. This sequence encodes CTCSDFNYEQYF.